These 32 T cell receptor beta chains originate from one sample sequenced in a study of patients and donors after allogeneic stem cell transplantation. Using its own MiXCR run on the RT-PCR reads, TCRdb lists one record per CDR3 protein. The sample carries 50,000 to 60,000 distinct CDR3 sequences, more than 10% recorded once. Input material: blood, either unsorted or a sorted T cell fraction (not recorded which). These receptor sequences come from a human donor who was either an allogeneic HSCT recipient or a stem cell or donor lymphocyte infusion donor (not recorded which). It is not recorded whose cells these are; they may come from a transplant donor.

The sample holds a few counts of this clonotype. The chain carries TRBV5-1 and TRBJ2-2, with 10 nucleotides matching TRBD2. The length of the CDR3 is 16 residues. V lost 3 bases, J lost 4 bases, and 6 bases stayed unmatched. The V gene's germline CDR1 is SGHRS and CDR2 YFSETQ. CDR3 sequence reads: CASSSSGSAVTGELFF. CDR3 bases: TGCGCCAGCAGCTCTAGCGGGAGTGCGGTCACCGGGGAGCTGTTTTTT.

The rearrangement uses TRBV7-6 and TRBJ2-5; 7 bases fit TRBD2. Germline CDR1 is SGHVS and CDR2 is FNYEAQ. The CDR3 is 20 amino acids. After removal of 1 base from V and 0 bases from J, the junction contained 17 bases not matched to a gene. The CDR3 spells CASSLVGAGIPDYYQETQYF. The CDR3 nucleotides are TGTGCCAGCAGCTTAGTTGGAGCGGGAATACCCGATTACTACCAAGAGACCCAGTACTTC. The full variable domain, rest sourced from reference TRBV7-6 and TRBJ2-5, is GAGVSQSPRYKVTKRGQDVALRCDPISGHVSLYWYRQALGQGPEFLTYFNYEAQQDKSGLPNDRFSAERPEGSISTLTIQRTEQRDSAMYRCASSLVGAGIPDYYQETQYFGPGTRLLVL.

This chain connects TRBV25-1 to TRBJ2-1; D is unclear. CDR3 size: 16 residues. V lost 3 bases and J lost 5, with 17 bases in between. From germline, CDR1 is MGHDK and CDR2 SYGVNS. The CDR3 region is CASSDPGPIGHNEQFF. The CDR3 DNA follows: TGTGCCAGCAGTGATCCGGGCCCGATAGGGCACAATGAGCAGTTCTTC.

The V and J genes are TRBV29-1 and TRBJ2-7; 11 bases fit TRBD2. CDR1 and CDR2 from the germline V gene are SQVTM and ANQGSEA. The CDR3 runs to 16 residues. The ends lost 3 bases at V and 3 bases at J; junction bases unmatched: 10. The CDR3 reads CSVEYTSGSRDYEQYF. In DNA, the CDR3 is TGCAGCGTTGAGTATACTAGCGGGAGTCGGGACTACGAGCAGTACTTC.

This clonotype occurred a few times. The rearrangement links TRBV9 to TRBJ2-7, with unresolved D. Looked up from germline, CDR1 is SGDLS and CDR2 is YYNGEE. The CDR3 loop spans 18 amino acids. V lost 4 bases and J 0 bases, leaving 23 bases between the germline ends. CDR3 nucleotides: TGTGCCAGCAGCCCCCCCGGTCGGTCCAAACTTAGCTCCTACGAGCAGTACTTC. Its translation is CASSPPGRSKLSSYEQYF.

This clonotype has more than one count but fewer than ten. The chain combines TRBV5-1 with TRBJ2-5; D is perhaps TRBD1 (6 bases). CDR1 and CDR2 (germline): SGHRS, YFSETQ. V was pared by 4 bases and J by 2 bases, with 15 bases between. The CDR3 sequence is 15 residues long. The CDR3 sequence: CASSPDRTRQETQYF. In nucleotides, the CDR3 is TGCGCCAGCAGCCCCGACAGGACGCGACAAGAGACCCAGTACTTC.

The rearrangement uses TRBV12-3 or TRBV12-4 and TRBJ2-7; 11 bases agree with TRBD2. V lost 6 bases to trimming and J lost 4 bases; unmatched junction nucleotides: 8. The CDR3 is 15 amino acids. This CDR3 is CASRGSGRASYEQYF. Here the CDR3 DNA reads TGTGCCAGCAGGGGTAGCGGGAGGGCCTCGTACGAGCAGTACTTC.

Comment on this clonotype: Possible read error: a much larger clone is one base away. The J gene is TRBJ1-4, the V gene TRBV24-1; D is perhaps TRBD1 (6 bases). Germline V lookup: CDR1 KGHDR, CDR2 SFDVKD. This CDR3 is built from 16 residues. For the CDR3, the DNA is TGTGTCACCAGTGATTCTCCGACAGAGGGGGAGGAAAAACTGTTTTTT. Translating gives CVTSDSPTEGEEKLFF.

This clonotype came up many times. The chain is built from TRBV3-1 and TRBJ1-3, with D hard to call. Trimming took off 1 base at V and 7 bases at J, with 2 bases between the two ends. The CDR3 runs to 11 residues. Germline V gene lookup returns CDR1 LGHDT and CDR2 YNNKEL (reference sequence). The CDR3 coding sequence is TGTGCCAGCAGCCAAGTGAACACCATATATTTT. Protein sequence: CASSQVNTIYF. The full variable domain, with the rest looked up from reference TRBV3-1 and TRBJ1-3, is DTAVSQTPKYLVTQMGNDKSIKCEQNLGHDTMYWYKQDSKKFLKIMFSYNNKELIINETVPNRFSPKSPDKAHLNLHINSLELGDSAVYFCASSQVNTIYFGEGSWLTVV.

The V call is TRBV7-2, the J call TRBJ1-1, with D tentatively TRBD1 (6 bases). The germline V and J ends were trimmed by 3 bases and 0 bases, with 8 bases remaining between them. Looked up from germline, CDR1 is SGHTA and CDR2 is FQGNSA. The CDR3 has 14 amino acids. The CDR3 reads CASSFRTVNTEAFF. The CDR3 DNA is TGTGCCAGCAGCTTTAGGACAGTGAACACTGAAGCTTTCTTT.

This clonotype was seen at least ten times. This chain connects TRBV6-1 to TRBJ1-5; D unresolved. The CDR3 covers 16 residues. V shed 2 bases and J shed 4 bases, with 15 bases lying between them. Germline lookup yields CDR1 MNHNS and CDR2 SASEGT. CDR3 sequence: CASSELAGVRNQPQHF. In DNA, the CDR3 is TGTGCCAGCAGTGAATTGGCCGGGGTTAGGAATCAGCCCCAGCATTTT.

This chain joins TRBV6-6 and TRBJ1-2; D is possibly TRBD1 (5 bases). The CDR3 runs 17 residues. Trimming pared 2 bases from V and 3 bases from J, leaving 19 bases between. Germline CDR1 MNHNY, CDR2 SVGAGI (reference sequence). CDR3 in amino acids: CASSYGPARLGDYGYTF. In DNA form, the CDR3 reads TGTGCCAGCAGTTACGGCCCGGCCCGTTTAGGGGACTATGGCTACACCTTC.

V and J are TRBV6-5 and TRBJ2-7; no clear D gene. V was shortened by 6 bases and J by 2 bases, with 8 bases between the two germline ends. The germline V gene has CDR1 MNHEY and CDR2 SVGAGI. The CDR3 is made up of 12 amino acids. CDR3 in amino acids: CASSQNPYEQYF. The CDR3 DNA reads as TGTGCCAGCAGCCAGAACCCCTACGAGCAGTACTTC.

The rearrangement links TRBV7-9 to TRBJ2-7; 11 bases line up with TRBD2. The CDR3 is 15 residues long. Per the germline V gene, CDR1 is SEHNR and CDR2 is FQNEAQ (reference sequence). V was clipped by 2 bases and J by 7 bases; unmatched bases: 7. CDR3 sequence (DNA): TGTGCCAGCAGCTTAATAGCGGGAGGGCCGGGGGAGCAGTACTTC. Protein: CASSLIAGGPGEQYF.

Here the CDR3 reads CASSTILGLQETQYF. The CDR3, as DNA: TGTGCCAGCAGCACCATACTAGGATTACAAGAGACCCAGTACTTC. This chain links TRBV7-9 with TRBJ2-5; the D gene is possibly TRBD2 (5 bases). V lost 5 bases to trimming and J lost 2 bases, with 15 bases between them. Germline CDR1 is SEHNR and CDR2 is FQNEAQ (reference sequence). CDR3 length: 15 amino acids.

This clonotype was seen a handful of times. J is TRBJ2-1 and V is TRBV7-9, with 14 bases lining up with TRBD2. CDR1 is SEHNR and CDR2 is FQNEAQ in the germline V gene (reference sequence). V was clipped by 2 bases and J by 1 base; unmatched bases: 4. The CDR3 loop spans 18 amino acids. The CDR3 coding sequence is TGTGCCAGCAGCTTACCGGGACTAGCGGGAGAGTCCTACAATGAGCAGTTCTTC. It yields the protein CASSLPGLAGESYNEQFF.

The chain recombines TRBV27 with TRBJ2-7, with 10 bases that match TRBD1. The CDR3 loop spans 14 amino acids. The germline V gene encodes CDR1 MNHEY and CDR2 SMNVEV (reference sequence). J gave up 6 bases and V 2 bases, and 4 bases lay outside the gene matches. In DNA, the CDR3 is TGTGCCAGCAGTTTAGGGACAGGGGTGTTCGAGCAGTACTTC. It codes for CASSLGTGVFEQYF.

CDR3 sequence reads: CASSARATGAFYNEQFF. CDR3 nucleotide sequence: TGTGCCAGCAGCGCTCGCGCTACGGGAGCCTTCTACAATGAGCAGTTCTTC. The chain is built from TRBV7-9 and TRBJ2-1, with D perhaps TRBD2 (6 bases). V was trimmed by 5 bases and J by 3 bases, leaving 20 bases between them. Looked up from germline, CDR1 is SEHNR and CDR2 is FQNEAQ (reference sequence). This CDR3 is 17 amino acids long.

In this sample, this clonotype turned up many times. The chain is built from TRBV12-3 or TRBV12-4 and TRBJ1-5; D is unresolved. Trimming took 1 base from V and 0 from J, leaving 7 bases between them. The CDR3 is 15 residues long. Here the CDR3 reads CASSLGPYSNQPQHF. CDR3 sequence (DNA): TGTGCCAGCAGTTTAGGGCCGTATAGCAATCAGCCCCAGCATTTT.

This chain uses TRBV5-5 with TRBJ1-1, with D possibly matching TRBD1 (6 bases). The germline gives CDR1 SGHKS, CDR2 YYEKEE (reference sequence). Trimming cost V 4 bases and J 8 bases, with 15 bases left between them. This CDR3 has 13 amino acids. The chain's CDR3 is CASSLDNRAEAFF. As DNA, the CDR3 is TGTGCCAGCAGCCTCGACAACAGGGCCGAAGCTTTCTTT.

The table lists this clonotype with many counts. V gene TRBV5-6 combines with J gene TRBJ1-4, with D tentatively TRBD1 (6 bases). Germline-derived CDR1 and CDR2 are SGHDT and YYEEEE. The CDR3 sequence is 16 residues long. Deletions cut 2 bases from V and 6 bases from J, with 17 bases between. The CDR3 loop is CASSFARDGGYEKLFF. For the CDR3, the DNA is TGTGCCAGCAGCTTCGCCAGGGACGGGGGCTATGAAAAACTGTTTTTT. The complete variable domain, with remaining parts taken from reference TRBV5-6 and TRBJ1-4, reads DAGVTQSPTHLIKTRGQQVTLRCSPKSGHDTVSWYQQALGQGPQFIFQYYEEEERQRGNFPDRFSGHQFPNYSSELNVNALLLGDSALYLCASSFARDGGYEKLFFGSGTQLSVL.

At least ten counts were recorded for this clonotype. The chain's CDR3 is CASRGGEAFF. The CDR3 nucleotides are TGTGCCAGCAGGGGGGGTGAAGCTTTCTTT. The chain combines TRBV6-2 or TRBV6-3 with TRBJ1-1; D possibly corresponds to TRBD1 (5 bases). The CDR3 is 10 amino acids. The germline CDR1 and CDR2 sequences are MNHEY and SVGEGT. V lost 6 bases to trimming and J lost 7 bases, with 6 bases between them.

This clonotype has a count of ten or more. The gene calls are TRBV7-9 and TRBJ2-7, with TRBD2 matching over 12 bases. Looked up from germline, CDR1 is SEHNR and CDR2 is FQNEAQ (reference sequence). CDR3 length equals 15 residues. V shed 4 bases, J shed 1 base, and the junction held 2 bases outside the gene matches. The CDR3 loop reads CASSWTSGKSYEQYF. The CDR3 DNA follows: TGTGCCAGCAGCTGGACTAGCGGGAAATCCTACGAGCAGTACTTC.

This chain links TRBV9 with TRBJ1-2, with D tentatively TRBD1 (6 bases). Germline assignment: CDR1 SGDLS and CDR2 YYNGEE. The V gene lost 5 bases and the J gene lost 6 bases, with 20 bases spanning the gap. CDR3 length: 15 amino acids. In nucleotides, the CDR3 is TGTGCCAGCAGTGGACCCGGGGGCCCTAAGGATGGCTACACCTTC. It encodes CASSGPGGPKDGYTF.

This clonotype showed up just a few times. V gene TRBV29-1 combines with J gene TRBJ2-7, with 9 positions matching TRBD1. The CDR3 contains 15 residues. J was trimmed by 0 bases and V by 2 bases; bases with no gene match: 5. Germline V gene lookup returns CDR1 SQVTM and CDR2 ANQGSEA. The CDR3 here is CSVELRDRASYEQYF. The CDR3 coding sequence is TGCAGCGTTGAACTCCGGGACAGGGCCTCCTACGAGCAGTACTTC.

This clonotype was seen repeatedly, ten times or more. This chain uses TRBV12-3 or TRBV12-4 with TRBJ1-4; maybe TRBD1 (6 bases). The CDR3 loop spans 16 amino acids. V was trimmed by 3 bases and J by 4 bases, leaving 15 bases between them. In nucleotides, the CDR3 is TGTGCCAGCAGTTTCGTGAGGACAGTGCTTAATGAAAAACTGTTTTTT. As protein: CASSFVRTVLNEKLFF.

A few counts support this clonotype. The chain couples TRBV11-2 to TRBJ2-1; 8 positions agree with TRBD1. CDR1 is SGHAT and CDR2 is FQNNGV in the germline V gene. Trimming cost V 5 bases and J 3 bases; bases outside gene matches: 12. This CDR3 region has 17 residues. CDR3 nucleotide sequence: TGTGCCAGCAGCGTCCGACAGGGGCTGACCCTCTACAATGAGCAGTTCTTC. This codes for CASSVRQGLTLYNEQFF.

The chain couples TRBV12-3 or TRBV12-4 to TRBJ2-1, with TRBD1 identical over 8 bases. Trimming cost V 6 bases and J 5 bases; bases outside gene matches: 6. This CDR3 contains 14 residues. The CDR3: CASRTRTGNNEQFF. The CDR3 DNA is TGTGCCAGCAGGACCCGGACAGGGAACAATGAGCAGTTCTTC.

This clonotype appeared many times. Relative to the germline gene, one junction end is altered; a read error may explain this. V gene TRBV6-5 combines with J gene TRBJ1-1; TRBD1 aligns across 8 bases. The CDR3 has 14 residues. Germline CDR1 reads MNHEY; CDR2 reads SVGAGI. CDR3 in amino acids: CASSNSGGGTEAFF. CDR3 DNA: TGTGCCAGCAGTAACTCAGGGGGCGGCACTGAAGCTTTCTTT.

In its sample, this clonotype was seen a few times. The chain uses TRBV10-3 and TRBJ2-1; TRBD2 matches 12 bases. This CDR3 region has 17 residues. V dropped 7 bases and J dropped 4; count of bases not matched to a gene: 11. Germline loops: CDR1 ENHRY, CDR2 SYGVKD. CDR3 loop: CAITKTSGRDPYNEQFF. The DNA of the CDR3 is TGTGCCATCACCAAGACTAGCGGGAGAGATCCGTACAATGAGCAGTTCTTC.

This clonotype has ten or more counts. V and J are TRBV11-2 and TRBJ1-2, with D uncertain. CDR1 and CDR2 (germline): SGHAT, FQNNGV. V was trimmed by 1 base and J by 7 bases, leaving 4 bases between them. The CDR3 runs 11 residues. The CDR3 coding sequence is TGTGCCAGCAGCTTAGGTAGTGGCTACACCTTC. Translation gives CASSLGSGYTF.

This clonotype has only a few counts. The chain recombines TRBV29-1 with TRBJ2-1; TRBD2 aligns across 12 bases. The CDR3 covers 17 residues. The V gene end was trimmed by 6 bases and the J gene end by 7 bases; junction bases not matched to a gene: 16. Germline CDR1 SQVTM, CDR2 ANQGSEA. The CDR3 coding sequence is TGCAGCGTAGGGACTAGCGGGCCCATTACCATCCTTAATGAGCAGTTCTTC. Its protein is CSVGTSGPITILNEQFF.